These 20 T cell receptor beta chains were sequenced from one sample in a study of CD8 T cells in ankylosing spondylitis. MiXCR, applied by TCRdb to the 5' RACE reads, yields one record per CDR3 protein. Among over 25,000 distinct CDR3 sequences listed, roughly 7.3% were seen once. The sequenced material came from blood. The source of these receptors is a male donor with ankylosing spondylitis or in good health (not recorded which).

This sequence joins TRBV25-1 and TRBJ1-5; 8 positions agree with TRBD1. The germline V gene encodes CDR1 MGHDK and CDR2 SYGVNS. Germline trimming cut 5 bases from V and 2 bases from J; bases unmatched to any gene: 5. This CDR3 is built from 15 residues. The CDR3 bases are TGTGCCAGCAGTCAGGGGGCGCAGGGCAATCAGCCCCAGCATTTT. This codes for CASSQGAQGNQPQHF.

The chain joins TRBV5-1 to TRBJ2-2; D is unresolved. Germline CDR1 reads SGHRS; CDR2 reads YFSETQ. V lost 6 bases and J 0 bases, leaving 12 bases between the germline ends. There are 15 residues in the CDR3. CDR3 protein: CASTLSKANTGELFF. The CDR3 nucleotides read TGCGCCAGCACACTCTCGAAGGCGAACACCGGGGAGCTGTTTTTT.

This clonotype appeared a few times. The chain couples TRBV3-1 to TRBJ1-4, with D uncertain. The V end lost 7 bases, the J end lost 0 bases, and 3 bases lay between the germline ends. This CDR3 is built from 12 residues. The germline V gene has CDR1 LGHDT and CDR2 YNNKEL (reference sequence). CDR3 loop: CASTSTNEKLFF. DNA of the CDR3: TGTGCCAGCACCTCAACTAATGAAAAACTGTTTTTT.

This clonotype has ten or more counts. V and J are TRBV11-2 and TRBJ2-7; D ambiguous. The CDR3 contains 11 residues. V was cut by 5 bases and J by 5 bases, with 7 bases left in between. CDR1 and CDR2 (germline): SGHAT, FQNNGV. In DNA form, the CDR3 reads TGTGCCAGCAGCGCCTCAGACGAGCAGTACGTC. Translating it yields CASSASDEQYV.

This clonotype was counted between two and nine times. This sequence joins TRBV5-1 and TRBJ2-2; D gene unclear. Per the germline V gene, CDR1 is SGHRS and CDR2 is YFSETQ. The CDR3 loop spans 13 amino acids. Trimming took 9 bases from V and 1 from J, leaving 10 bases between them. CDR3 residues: CAMQMGNTGELFF. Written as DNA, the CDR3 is TGCGCCATGCAAATGGGGAACACCGGGGAGCTGTTTTTT. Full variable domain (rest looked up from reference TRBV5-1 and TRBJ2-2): KAGVTQTPRYLIKTRGQQVTLSCSPISGHRSVSWYQQTPGQGLQFLFEYFSETQRNKGNFPGRFSGRQFSNSRSEMNVSTLELGDSALYLCAMQMGNTGELFFGEGSRLTVL.

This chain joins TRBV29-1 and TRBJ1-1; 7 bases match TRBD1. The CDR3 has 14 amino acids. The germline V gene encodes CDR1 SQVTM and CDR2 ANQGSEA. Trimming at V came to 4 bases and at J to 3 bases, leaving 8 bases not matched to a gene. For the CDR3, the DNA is TGCAGCGTTGGGGGGACAGCTCCGGACACTGAAGCTTTCTTT. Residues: CSVGGTAPDTEAFF.

Written as DNA, the CDR3 is TGTGCCAGCAGCCCCCCCGCGACAGGGGGCATGTACGTC. Translated, it gives CASSPPATGGMYV. V gene TRBV21-1 combines with J gene TRBJ2-7; the table's D call, TRBD1, has no DNA check behind it. TRBV21-1 is flagged as a pseudogene. The CDR3 runs 13 residues.

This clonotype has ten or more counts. CDR3 nucleotides: TGTGCCAGCAGCTCCCAGGCGAACACTGAAGCTTTCTTT. Translated: CASSSQANTEAFF. The chain couples TRBV7-9 to TRBJ1-1; D unresolved. V was pared by 4 bases and J by 1 base, with 7 bases between. Germline V gene data show CDR1 as SEHNR and CDR2 as FQNEAQ (reference sequence). The length of the CDR3 is 13 residues.

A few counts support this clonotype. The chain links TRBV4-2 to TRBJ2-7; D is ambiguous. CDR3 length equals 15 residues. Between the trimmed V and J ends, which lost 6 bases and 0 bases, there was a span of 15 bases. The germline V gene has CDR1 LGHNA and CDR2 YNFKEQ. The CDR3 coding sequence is TGTGCCAGCAGGGTCGGGCAAAGCCTCTCCTACGAGCAGTACTTC. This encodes CASRVGQSLSYEQYF.

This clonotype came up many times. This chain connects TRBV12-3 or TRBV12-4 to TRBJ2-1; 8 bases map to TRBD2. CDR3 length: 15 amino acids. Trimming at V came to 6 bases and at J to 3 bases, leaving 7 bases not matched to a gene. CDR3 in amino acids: CASRLKRGLYNEQFF. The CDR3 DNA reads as TGTGCCAGCAGGTTAAAGCGGGGGCTCTACAATGAGCAGTTCTTC.

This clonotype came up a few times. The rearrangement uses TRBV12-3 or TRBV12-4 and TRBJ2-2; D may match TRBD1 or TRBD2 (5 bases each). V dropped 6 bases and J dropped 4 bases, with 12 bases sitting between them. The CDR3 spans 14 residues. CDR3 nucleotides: TGTGCCAGCAGAACCTCGGGGCCCACCGGGGAGCTGTTTTTT. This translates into CASRTSGPTGELFF.

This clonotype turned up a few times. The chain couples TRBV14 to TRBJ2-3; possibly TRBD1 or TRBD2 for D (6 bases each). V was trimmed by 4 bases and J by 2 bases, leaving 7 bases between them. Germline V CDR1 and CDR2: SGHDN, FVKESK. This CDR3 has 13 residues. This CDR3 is CASSRGATDTQYF. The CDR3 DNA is TGTGCCAGCAGCCGGGGGGCCACAGATACGCAGTATTTT.

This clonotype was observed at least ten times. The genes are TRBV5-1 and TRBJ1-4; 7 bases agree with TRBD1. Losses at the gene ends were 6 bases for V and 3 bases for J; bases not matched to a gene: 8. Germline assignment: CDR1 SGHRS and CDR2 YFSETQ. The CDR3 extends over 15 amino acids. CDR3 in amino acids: CASKQGGSPNEKLFF. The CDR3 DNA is TGCGCCAGCAAGCAGGGGGGGAGTCCTAATGAAAAACTGTTTTTT.

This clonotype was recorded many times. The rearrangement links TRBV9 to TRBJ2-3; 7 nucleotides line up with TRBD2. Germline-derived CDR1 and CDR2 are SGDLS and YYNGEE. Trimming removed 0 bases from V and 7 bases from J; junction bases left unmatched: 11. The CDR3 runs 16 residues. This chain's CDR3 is CASSVADAGATNTQYF. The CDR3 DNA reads TGTGCCAGCAGCGTAGCTGATGCGGGAGCTACAAATACGCAGTATTTT. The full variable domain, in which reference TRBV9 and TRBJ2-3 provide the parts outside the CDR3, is DSGVTQTPKHLITATGQRVTLRCSPRSGDLSVYWYQQSLDQGLQFLIQYYNGEERAKGNILERFSAQQFPDLHSELNLSSLELGDSALYFCASSVADAGATNTQYFGPGTRLTVL.

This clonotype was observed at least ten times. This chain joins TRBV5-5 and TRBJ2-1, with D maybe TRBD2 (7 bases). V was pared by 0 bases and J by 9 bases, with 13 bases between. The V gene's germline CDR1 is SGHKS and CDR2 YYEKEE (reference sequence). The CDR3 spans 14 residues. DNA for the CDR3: TGTGCCAGCAGCTTGGCCACGAGGGGGGGTGAGCAGTTCTTC. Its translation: CASSLATRGGEQFF.

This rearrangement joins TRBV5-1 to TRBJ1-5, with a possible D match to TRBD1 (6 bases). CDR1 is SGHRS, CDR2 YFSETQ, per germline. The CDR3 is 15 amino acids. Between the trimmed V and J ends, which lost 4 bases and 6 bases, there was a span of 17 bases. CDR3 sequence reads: CASSLDPGDVQPQHF. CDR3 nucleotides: TGCGCCAGCAGCCTCGACCCAGGGGACGTTCAGCCCCAGCATTTT.

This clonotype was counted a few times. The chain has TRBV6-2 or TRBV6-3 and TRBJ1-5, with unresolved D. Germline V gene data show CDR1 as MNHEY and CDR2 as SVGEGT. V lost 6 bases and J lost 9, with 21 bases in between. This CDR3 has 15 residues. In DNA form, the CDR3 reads TGTGCCAGCAGACCCAATTCAGGTCTTCGGAGGCCCCAGCATTTT. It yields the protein CASRPNSGLRRPQHF.

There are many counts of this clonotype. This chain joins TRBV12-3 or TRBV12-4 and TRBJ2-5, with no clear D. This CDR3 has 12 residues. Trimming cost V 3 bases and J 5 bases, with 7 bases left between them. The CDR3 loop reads CASSLKAETQYF. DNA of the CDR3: TGTGCCAGCAGTTTGAAAGCGGAGACCCAGTACTTC.

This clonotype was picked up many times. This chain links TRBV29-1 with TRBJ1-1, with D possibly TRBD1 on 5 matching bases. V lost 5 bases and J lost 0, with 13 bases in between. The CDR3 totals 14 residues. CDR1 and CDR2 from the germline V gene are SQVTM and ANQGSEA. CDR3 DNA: TGCAGCGTTACCAAGACAGTCATGAACACTGAAGCTTTCTTT. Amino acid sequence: CSVTKTVMNTEAFF.

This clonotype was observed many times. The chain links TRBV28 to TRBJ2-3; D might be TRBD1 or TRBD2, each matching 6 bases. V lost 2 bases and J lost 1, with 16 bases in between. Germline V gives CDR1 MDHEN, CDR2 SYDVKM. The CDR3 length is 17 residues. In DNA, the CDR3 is TGTGCCAGCAGTTTAGCGGGACAATACTTCGGCACAGATACGCAGTATTTT. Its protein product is CASSLAGQYFGTDTQYF.